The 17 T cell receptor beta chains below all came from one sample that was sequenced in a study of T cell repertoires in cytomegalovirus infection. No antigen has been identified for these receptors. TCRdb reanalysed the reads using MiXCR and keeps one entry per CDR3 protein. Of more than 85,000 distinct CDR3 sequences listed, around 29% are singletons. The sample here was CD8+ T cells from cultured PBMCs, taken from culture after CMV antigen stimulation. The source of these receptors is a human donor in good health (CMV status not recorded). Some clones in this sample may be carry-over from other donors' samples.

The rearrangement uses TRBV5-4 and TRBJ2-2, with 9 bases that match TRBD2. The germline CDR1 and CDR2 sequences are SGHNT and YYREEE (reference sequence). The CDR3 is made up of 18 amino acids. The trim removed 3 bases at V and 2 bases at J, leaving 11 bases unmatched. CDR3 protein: CASSSRRASGENTGELFF. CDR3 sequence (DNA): TGTGCCAGCAGCTCTAGGAGGGCTAGCGGGGAAAACACCGGGGAGCTGTTTTTT.

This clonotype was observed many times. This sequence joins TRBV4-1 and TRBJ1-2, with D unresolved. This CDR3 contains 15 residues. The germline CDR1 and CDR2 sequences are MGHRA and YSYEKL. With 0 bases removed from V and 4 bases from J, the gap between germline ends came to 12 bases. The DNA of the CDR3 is TGCGCCAGCAGCCAAGATTATTGGGCTGGCTATGGCTACACCTTC. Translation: CASSQDYWAGYGYTF.

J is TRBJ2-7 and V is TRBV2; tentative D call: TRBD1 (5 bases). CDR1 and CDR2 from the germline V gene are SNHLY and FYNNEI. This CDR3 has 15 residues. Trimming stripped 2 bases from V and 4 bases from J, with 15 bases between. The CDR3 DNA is TGTGCCAGCAGTGAAAATAGGGGCCCTTCATACGAGCAGTACTTC. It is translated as CASSENRGPSYEQYF.

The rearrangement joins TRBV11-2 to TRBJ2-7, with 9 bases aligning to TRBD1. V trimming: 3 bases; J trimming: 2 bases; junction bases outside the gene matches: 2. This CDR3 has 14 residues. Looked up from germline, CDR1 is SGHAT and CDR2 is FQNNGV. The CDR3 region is CASSLDRGAYEQYF. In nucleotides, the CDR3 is TGTGCCAGCAGCTTGGACAGGGGAGCCTACGAGCAGTACTTC.

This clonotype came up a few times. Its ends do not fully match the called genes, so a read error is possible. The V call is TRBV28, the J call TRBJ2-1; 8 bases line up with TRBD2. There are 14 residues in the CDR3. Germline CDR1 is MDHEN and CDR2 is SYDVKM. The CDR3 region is CASSLAGGYDEQFF. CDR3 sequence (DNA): TGTGCCAGCAGTTTAGCGGGGGGCTACGATGAGCAGTTCTTC.

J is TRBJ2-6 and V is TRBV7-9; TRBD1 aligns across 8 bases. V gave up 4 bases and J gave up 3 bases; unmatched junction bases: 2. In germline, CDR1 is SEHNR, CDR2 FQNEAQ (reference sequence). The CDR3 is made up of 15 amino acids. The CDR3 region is CASSSTGDGANVLTF. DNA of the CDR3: TGTGCCAGCAGCTCGACAGGGGATGGGGCCAACGTCCTGACTTTC.

CDR3 sequence: CASSLERYEQYF. The CDR3 DNA sequence: TGTGCCAGCAGCTTAGAAAGGTACGAGCAGTACTTC. V is TRBV7-6 and J is TRBJ2-7, with no clear D. Germline V gene sequence: CDR1 SGHVS, CDR2 FNYEAQ. There are 12 residues in the CDR3. V lost 1 base, J lost 4 bases, and 5 bases lay in between. Based on the CDR3 plus reference TRBV7-6 and TRBJ2-7, the full variable domain is GAGVSQSPRYKVTKRGQDVALRCDPISGHVSLYWYRQALGQGPEFLTYFNYEAQQDKSGLPNDRFSAERPEGSISTLTIQRTEQRDSAMYRCASSLERYEQYFGPGTRLTVT.

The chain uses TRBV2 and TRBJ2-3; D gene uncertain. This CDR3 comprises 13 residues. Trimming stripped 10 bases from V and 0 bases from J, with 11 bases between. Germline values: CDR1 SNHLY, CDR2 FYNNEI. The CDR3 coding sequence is TGTGCCATTGAAGGCCTGAGCACAGATACGCAGTATTTT. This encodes CAIEGLSTDTQYF.

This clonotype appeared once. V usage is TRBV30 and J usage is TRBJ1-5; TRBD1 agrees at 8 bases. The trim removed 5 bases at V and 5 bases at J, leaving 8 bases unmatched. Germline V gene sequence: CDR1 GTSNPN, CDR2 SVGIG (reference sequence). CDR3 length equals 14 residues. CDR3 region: CAWGPGQGHQPQHF. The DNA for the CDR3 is TGTGCCTGGGGCCCAGGACAGGGTCATCAGCCCCAGCATTTT.

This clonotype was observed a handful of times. The CDR3 sequence: CSATPREVSYEQYF. The CDR3 nucleotides are TGCAGTGCTACTCCCAGGGAAGTATCCTACGAGCAGTACTTC. The chain couples TRBV20-1 to TRBJ2-7, with D maybe TRBD1 (5 bases). Germline V gene sequence: CDR1 DFQATT, CDR2 SNEGSKA (reference sequence). V was shortened by 4 bases and J by 1 base, with 14 bases between the two germline ends. The CDR3 consists of 14 residues.

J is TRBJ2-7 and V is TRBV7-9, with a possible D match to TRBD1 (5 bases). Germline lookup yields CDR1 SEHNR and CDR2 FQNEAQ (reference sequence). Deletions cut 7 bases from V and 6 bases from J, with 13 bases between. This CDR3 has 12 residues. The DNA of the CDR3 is TGTGCCAGCACCCAGGGTCAGATCGAGCAGTACTTC. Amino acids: CASTQGQIEQYF. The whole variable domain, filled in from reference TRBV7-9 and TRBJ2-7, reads DTGVSQNPRHKITKRGQNVTFRCDPISEHNRLYWYRQTLGQGPEFLTYFQNEAQLEKSRLLSDRFSAERPKGSFSTLEIQRTEQGDSAMYLCASTQGQIEQYFGPGTRLTVT.

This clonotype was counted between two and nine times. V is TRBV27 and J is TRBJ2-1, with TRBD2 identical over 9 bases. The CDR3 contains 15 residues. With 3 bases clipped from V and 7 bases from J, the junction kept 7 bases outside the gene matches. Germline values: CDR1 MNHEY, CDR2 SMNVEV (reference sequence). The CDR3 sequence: CASSLERGARNEQFF. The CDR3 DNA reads TGTGCCAGCAGTTTGGAGCGGGGGGCGAGAAATGAGCAGTTCTTC.

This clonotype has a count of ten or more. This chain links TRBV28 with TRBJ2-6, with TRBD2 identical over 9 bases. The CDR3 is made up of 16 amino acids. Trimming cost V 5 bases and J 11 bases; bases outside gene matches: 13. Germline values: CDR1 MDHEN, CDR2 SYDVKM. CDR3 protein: CASSPMTSGGMDVLTF. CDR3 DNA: TGTGCCAGCAGTCCGATGACTAGCGGAGGCATGGACGTCCTGACTTTC.

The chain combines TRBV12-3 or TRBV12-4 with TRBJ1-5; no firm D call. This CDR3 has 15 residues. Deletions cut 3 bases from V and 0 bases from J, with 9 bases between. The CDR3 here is CASSFFTDSNQPQHF. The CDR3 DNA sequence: TGTGCCAGCAGTTTTTTTACAGATAGCAATCAGCCCCAGCATTTT.

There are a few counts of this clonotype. CDR3 sequence reads: CASSLDHRFSNQPQHF. The DNA of the CDR3 is TGTGCCAGCAGCTTAGATCACCGGTTTAGCAATCAGCCCCAGCATTTT. The gene calls are TRBV11-2 and TRBJ1-5; no reliable D call. This CDR3 comprises 16 residues. V dropped 0 bases and J dropped 0 bases, with 9 bases sitting between them. From germline, CDR1 is SGHAT and CDR2 FQNNGV.

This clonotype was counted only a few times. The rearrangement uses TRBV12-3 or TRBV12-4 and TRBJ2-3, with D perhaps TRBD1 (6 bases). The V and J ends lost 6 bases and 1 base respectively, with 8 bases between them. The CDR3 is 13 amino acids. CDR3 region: CASRKGGTDTQYF. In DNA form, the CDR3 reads TGTGCCAGCAGAAAGGGGGGCACAGATACGCAGTATTTT.

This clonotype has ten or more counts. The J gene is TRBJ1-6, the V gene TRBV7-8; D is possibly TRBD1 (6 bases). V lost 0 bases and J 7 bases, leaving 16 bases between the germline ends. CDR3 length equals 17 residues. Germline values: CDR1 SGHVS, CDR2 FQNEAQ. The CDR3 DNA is TGTGCCAGCAGCTTAGCGAGGGCAGGGGCTTTCAATTCACCCCTCCACTTT. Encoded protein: CASSLARAGAFNSPLHF.